This TCR beta chain was retrieved from a study of cytomegalovirus exposure and HLA in healthy donors. Overall study results and limits: In an earlier analysis, most TCR beta V segments were productive about 87% or about 30% of the time.

Note on this clone: No antigen is known for it.

Germline-derived CDR1 and CDR2 are SGHAT and FQNNGV. With V trimmed by 5 bases and J by 2 bases, 6 bases remained unmatched. CDR3 length equals 15 residues. PCR was performed using 60 Vbeta and 13 Jbeta primers. The data were produced by immunoSEQ multiplex PCR, yet TCRdb's version contains in-frame clones alone and is incomplete. Among 200,000 to 250,000 clones listed, less than 85% were seen once. Sequenced sample: PBMCs. The receptor comes from a man aged 18-30 years in good health and CMV-seronegative. The V call is TRBV11-2, the J call TRBJ2-7, with TRBD2 identical over 10 bases. Here the CDR3 DNA reads TGTGCCAGCAGCGTAGGCGGACTAGCGGCCTACGAGCAGTACTTC. Amino acids: CASSVGGLAAYEQYF.